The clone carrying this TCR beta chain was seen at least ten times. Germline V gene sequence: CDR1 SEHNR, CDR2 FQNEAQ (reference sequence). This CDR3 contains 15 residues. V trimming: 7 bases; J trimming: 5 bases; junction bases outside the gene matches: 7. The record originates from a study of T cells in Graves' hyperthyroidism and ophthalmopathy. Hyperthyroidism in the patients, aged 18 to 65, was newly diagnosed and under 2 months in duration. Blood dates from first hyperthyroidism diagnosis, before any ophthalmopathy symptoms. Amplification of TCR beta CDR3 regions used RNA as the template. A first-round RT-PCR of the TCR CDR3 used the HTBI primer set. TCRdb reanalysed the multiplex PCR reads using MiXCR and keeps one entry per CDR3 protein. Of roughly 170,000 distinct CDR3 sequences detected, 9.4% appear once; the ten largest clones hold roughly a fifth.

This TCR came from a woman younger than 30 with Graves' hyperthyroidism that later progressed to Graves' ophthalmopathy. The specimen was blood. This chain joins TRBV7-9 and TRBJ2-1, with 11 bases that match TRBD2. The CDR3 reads CASTEKLAGDNEQFF. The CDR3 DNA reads TGTGCCAGCACCGAAAAACTAGCGGGGGACAATGAGCAGTTCTTC.